This paragraph reports one T cell receptor (beta chain). The data stem from a study of blood T cell repertoires in COVID-19. Across the whole study: COVID-19 samples, acute and convalescent, were from the United States, Italy and Spain. The cDNA or gDNA used as material had been derived from T cells, B-cell-depleted T cells, or PBMCs.

Original methodology: Estimation of nucleated cell counts relied on the amplification of reference gene primers. TCRdb keeps only in-frame clones here, not all; method: immunoSEQ multiplex PCR. V and J calls and clone size are as listed in that table; D and trimming were resolved from the DNA. The data show roughly 230,000 clones, around 80% seen once. Trimming stripped 2 bases from V and 2 bases from J, with 10 bases between. CDR1 and CDR2 from the germline V gene are SGHVS and FNYEAQ. CDR3 length: 15 amino acids. The chain links TRBV7-6 to TRBJ2-1; perhaps TRBD2 as D (6 bases). Specimen: peripheral blood. The clonotype comes from a human donor in a cohort sampled during active COVID-19. The CDR3 DNA sequence: TGTGCCAGCAGCTTAACGGAGGGCCCCTACAATGAGCAGTTCTTC. Residues: CASSLTEGPYNEQFF.